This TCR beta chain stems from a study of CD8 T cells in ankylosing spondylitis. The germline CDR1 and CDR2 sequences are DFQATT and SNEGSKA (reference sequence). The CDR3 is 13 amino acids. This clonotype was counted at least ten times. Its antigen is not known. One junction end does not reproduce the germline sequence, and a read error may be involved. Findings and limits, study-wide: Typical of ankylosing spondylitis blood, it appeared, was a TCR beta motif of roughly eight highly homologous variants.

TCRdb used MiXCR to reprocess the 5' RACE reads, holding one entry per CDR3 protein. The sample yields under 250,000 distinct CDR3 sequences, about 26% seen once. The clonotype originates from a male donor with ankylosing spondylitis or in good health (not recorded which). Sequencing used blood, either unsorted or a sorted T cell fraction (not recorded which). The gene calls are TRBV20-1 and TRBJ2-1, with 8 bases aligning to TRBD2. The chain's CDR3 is CSPSGPSYNEQFF. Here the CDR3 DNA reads TGCAGTCCTAGCGGGCCTTCCTACAATGAGCAGTTCTTC.